This T cell receptor (beta chain) was captured by sequencing in a study of cytomegalovirus exposure and HLA in healthy donors (dated by TCRdb to about 2017). In terms of the full investigation: In an earlier analysis of some 550 of the donors, under 300 Gb of sequence data and 117 million unique TCR beta sequences from roughly 200 million T cells were reported. An early release that covered about 600 HLA-typed donors contained approximately 300 gigabases of sequencing data and around 80 million unique TCR sequences. Of the roughly 400 genotyped donors, around 81% fell in the genetic ancestry cluster associated with self-reported Caucasian donors. The study aimed to test whether cataloging public T cell receptors could reveal signatures of past pathogen exposure. Using immunosequencing, the study profiled T cell repertoires from 640 or so subjects and related those repertoires to cytomegalovirus serostatus. A separate validation cohort of about 110 different subjects was used in addition to the 666-subject first cohort. The study combined high-throughput TCR immunosequencing, statistical association of individual TCRs with disease status, and machine learning to predict cytomegalovirus infection status. A later analysis re-analyzed previously published TCR beta repertoires from 650 to 800 donors and added high-resolution HLA genotyping to study TCR occurrence patterns. Rather than drawing on any new phenotypic data, the later analysis identified candidate immune exposures from TCR beta sequences and the way those sequences occurred across donors. An earlier analysis of around 540 of the donors applied high-throughput TCR beta sequencing to assess whether each TCR beta V gene segment acted as functional or pseudogenic. Donor age, sex, ethnicity and CMV serostatus were compiled alongside the repertoire data. In a later genetic analysis, genome-wide SNP genotypes for about 55% of the roughly 670 donors were used, and that subset was treated as a discovery cohort. All discovery cohort repertoires had been generated using a single sequencing platform. Class I and class II HLA loci were covered by the typing at four-digit resolution. The number of typed donors differed by locus: about 620-640 for A, B, C, DRB1 and DQB1; 522 for DQA1; 606 for DPA1; and roughly 450 for DPB1. Roughly five DR-DQ haplotypes were treated as single units for association and clustering because of strong linkage in the cohort. Across approximately 400 genotyped donors of the cohort, an average of 235,054 unique TCR beta nucleotide sequences per donor were sequenced, and approximately 17% of those sequences were non-productive. The paper as a whole reports these results and caveats: The earlier analysis of nearly 600 of the donors excluded over 15 rarely observed V segments, including chromosome 9 orphons, because counts were too low. A later analysis found that most CMV-associated TCR beta chains appeared HLA-restricted, with HLA associations seemingly driven largely by CMV exposure. According to a later analysis, parvovirus B19, influenza, CMV and Epstein-Barr virus appeared linked to several top co-occurrence clusters. Specific HLA alleles were associated with around 18,000 TCR beta sequences at a false discovery rate of 0.05 in a later analysis. Roughly uniform sequencing depth across donors was assumed in presence/absence analyses, although this assumption may not hold. A further reported finding was that TCR beta sequences accurately predicted the HLA-A and HLA-B alleles for most subjects in the first cohort. In an earlier analysis of approximately 590 of the donors, most TCR beta V segments appeared in productive rearrangements about 87% or about 30% of the time, broadly matching IMGT annotations. A later genetic analysis reported fewer N-insertions in productive TCRs among donors in an Asian-associated ancestry cluster than the roughly 720-donor mean. A later analysis found that TCR association rates varied across HLA loci, with DRB1 alleles showing the most associated TCRs and HLA-C alleles the fewest. A later analysis found that HLA-associated TCR beta chains were more clonally expanded and had lower generation probabilities than equally common non-associated chains. Because the 87-base-pair reads could not distinguish some IMGT-functional V segments, including TRBV6-2 and TRBV6-3, those segments were excluded. In a later genetic analysis, a missense DCLRE1C variant was associated with V-gene and J-gene trimming of TCR beta chains, and the association was replicated in an independent cohort. Correlated functional status among segregating V segments might be attributable to linkage disequilibrium, but an unknown experimental factor could not be ruled out. While some public TCRs were present in many individuals, most TCR sequences turned up only very rarely across donors. This cohort had only TCR beta chains sequenced, and the lack of alpha or paired-chain data limited which features could be detected. A cluster of highly shared sequence variants was judged likely to be a technical artifact of the sequencing pipeline. CMV serostatus was the only immune exposure information available for the cohort. Strong co-occurrence of HLA alleles, especially DR and DQ, made assigning TCR associations to individual alleles difficult. The study gave a list of 150 to 200 TCR beta chains associated with cytomegalovirus. The classifier was reported to diagnose cytomegalovirus status with high specificity and sensitivity in both the original and validation cohorts. The authors suggested that the approach could potentially be extended to other disease states and immunological phenotypes. In vitro tests confirmed that a few of the cytomegalovirus-associated TCR beta chains recognize cytomegalovirus antigens. HLA typing was unavailable for some donors at each locus, so association tests used only the typed subset.

From its cysteine to its phenylalanine, the CDR3 spans 14 amino acids. Just CDR3 DNA is preserved here, 42 bases in frame from base 1. V is trimmed back by 4 bases and J by 8 bases, and the junction contains 7 bases that no gene match accounts for. According to the germline V gene, CDR1 reads SGHRS and CDR2 reads YFSETQ. Library preparation used the immunoSEQ multiplex PCR assay. A mixture of 60 forward primers for TCR Vbeta segments and 13 reverse primers for TCR Jbeta segments was used in the multiplex PCR. The CDR3 region of rearranged TCR beta genes was amplified from genomic DNA with a multiplex PCR assay. The Illumina HiSeq System was used to sequence the amplified TCR beta libraries as 87-base-pair reads. The study's processing was this. A later analysis counted tens of millions of unique TCR beta chains across the 550 to 800 repertoires, and 9.5 million to 11 million of these chains were shared by at least two donors. A nearest-neighbor algorithm error-corrected the raw reads and collapsed the reads into unique sequences, merging closely related sequences to remove PCR and sequencing errors. To assign V, D and J gene segments, CDR3 sequences were aligned to IMGT reference sequences. For a sequence to be retained, a match of at least six nucleotides to both a V gene segment and a J gene segment was required. Rearrangements were classified as productive when the CDR3 lacked stop codons and remained in frame with V and J, and all other rearrangements were classified as non-productive. Following IMGT convention, CDR3 was defined as the stretch from the second conserved V-encoded cysteine to the conserved J-encoded phenylalanine. Sequences without an unambiguous match to a single V gene segment were excluded from the earlier analysis of about 600 of the donors. In an earlier analysis of 587 of the donors, V segments were called functional above 56.7% productive rearrangements and were called segregating when the between-donor standard deviation exceeded 5%. A statistical classification framework was built to diagnose cytomegalovirus status from the catalog of TCR beta chain sequences. In a later analysis, TCR nucleotide sequences were compared against IMGT/GENE-DB human TR gene sequences so that V and J genes could be assigned. A later analysis assigned CDR3 sequences and most-parsimonious VDJ recombination scenarios with the TCRdist pipeline. In a later analysis, every TCR beta chain was defined by the combination of its CDR3 amino acid sequence and its V-gene family, and reads without a unique V-gene family were dropped. To address suspected cross-contamination and a sequencing artifact, a later analysis removed a few hundred highly shared, low-generation-probability nucleotide sequences. For each public chain, a later analysis derived a clonal expansion index from normalized ranks of inferred template counts within each repertoire. Generation probabilities in a later analysis came from a VDJ recombination model fitted to out-of-frame rearrangements, and those results were checked against IGoR. In a later analysis, hypergeometric tests were used to score TCR-TCR, TCR-HLA and TCR-CMV co-occurrence, with a repertoire-size bias correction applied to TCR pairs. False discovery rates were estimated in a later analysis by permuting HLA or CMV assignments 20 times. In a later analysis, co-occurring TCRs were grouped with DBSCAN, and TCRdist sequence similarity was added when clustering was performed within HLA-allele-positive subsets. Repertoires with fewer than 30,000 or more than 120,000 public chains were left out of co-occurrence clustering, as were about five repertoires with anomalous nucleotide sharing. The table was pulled from immuneACCESS by TCRdb, which kept in-frame rearrangements only. Such tables lose some clones; where checked, under half of the loss comes from unresolved V genes, and the rest has no known cause. The V and J calls and clone size are taken from that table; D and trimming were inferred from the DNA. The sample data list 110,000 or so clones, and roughly 70% of these were observed just once. The ten largest clonotypes hold under 8.5% of the sample.

This clone was picked up one time. Its antigen remains undetermined. Base qualities were left out, and no much larger clone turns up one base away. The cohort comprised 666 healthy bone marrow donors. All cohort members were sampled while nominally healthy, although unrecorded immune exposures were likely present. The donor tested CMV seronegative and was one of the 352 seronegative cohort members. A peripheral blood sample was provided by each donor, and peripheral blood mononuclear cells were used for TCR beta sequencing. The Qiagen DNeasy Blood Extraction Kit was used to extract genomic DNA from the blood cell samples.

The chain joins TRBV5-1 to TRBJ1-2; 11 bases in the middle match TRBD1. Sample: PBMCs. This sequence originates from a man aged 40-50 years in good health and CMV-seronegative. CDR3 region: CASSERTGGGGYTF. The sequence in DNA is TGCGCCAGCAGCGAACGGACAGGGGGCGGAGGCTACACCTTC.